These 10 T cell receptor beta chains originate from one sample sequenced in a study of T cells in Graves' hyperthyroidism and ophthalmopathy. Researchers took RNA transcripts and amplified the TCR beta CDR3 regions from them. Using the HTBI primer set, a first-round RT-PCR was run on the TCR CDR3. TCRdb passed the multiplex PCR reads through MiXCR, listing each CDR3 protein once. The repertoire holds just over 550,000 distinct CDR3 sequences, with approximately 44% as singletons. Sequencing was done on a sample of peripheral blood or thyroid tissue (not recorded which). These receptors were obtained from a woman aged 18-30 years with Graves' hyperthyroidism.

V and J are TRBV20-1 and TRBJ1-2; TRBD1 aligns across 11 bases. The V gene end was trimmed by 6 bases and the J gene end by 6 bases; junction bases not matched to a gene: 6. Germline lookup yields CDR1 DFQATT and CDR2 SNEGSKA (reference sequence). CDR3 length equals 13 residues. CDR3 residues: CSARDRGGDGYTF. Written as DNA, the CDR3 is TGCAGTGCCCGGGACAGGGGGGGGGATGGCTACACCTTC.

The V and J genes are TRBV11-1 and TRBJ2-5; no reliable D call. The germline V and J ends were trimmed by 7 bases and 5 bases, with 14 bases remaining between them. CDR1 is SGHAT and CDR2 is FQDESV in the germline V gene (reference sequence). The CDR3 covers 13 residues. CDR3 nucleotides: TGTGCCAGCACCCGAAGAGCCGGGGAGACCCAGTACTTC. It is translated as CASTRRAGETQYF.

This clonotype has a handful of counts. The chain employs TRBV2 and TRBJ1-6, with D perhaps TRBD1 (5 bases). Trimming removed 5 bases at V and 10 bases at J, with 15 bases between. Germline loops: CDR1 SNHLY, CDR2 FYNNEI. The CDR3 totals 14 residues. CDR3 residues: CASSLRGLVSPLHF. In DNA form, the CDR3 reads TGTGCCAGCAGTTTAAGGGGTTTAGTATCACCCCTCCACTTT.

The CDR3 spells CSVEFSSGTPYEQYF. The CDR3 DNA is TGCAGCGTTGAATTCTCTAGCGGGACACCCTACGAGCAGTACTTC. The V call is TRBV29-1, the J call TRBJ2-7; 9 bases line up with TRBD2. Germline V CDR1 and CDR2: SQVTM, ANQGSEA. Unmatched junction bases numbered 7, after V lost 2 bases and J lost 2 bases. The CDR3 runs 15 residues.

This clonotype was seen a few times. The chain carries TRBV7-9 and TRBJ1-1; D is unclear. Germline loops: CDR1 SEHNR, CDR2 FQNEAQ (reference sequence). The V end was cut by 7 bases, the J end by 2 bases, with 20 bases between. The CDR3 loop spans 16 amino acids. The CDR3 protein is CASISYEGWGNTEAFF. CDR3 in DNA: TGTGCCAGCATCTCTTACGAGGGTTGGGGAAACACTGAAGCTTTCTTT.

J is TRBJ2-2 and V is TRBV15, with a possible D match to TRBD1 (6 bases). This CDR3 contains 13 residues. The ends were cut back, 3 bases at V and 6 bases at J, with 8 bases in the middle. Germline CDR1 and CDR2: LNHNV and YYDKDF (reference sequence). CDR3 in amino acids: CATSSAGAGELFF. The CDR3 DNA is TGTGCCACCAGCAGTGCAGGGGCCGGGGAGCTGTTTTTT.

This clonotype was seen only a few times. This chain connects TRBV19 to TRBJ1-4; a possible D gene is TRBD1 (6 bases). V was shortened by 2 bases and J by 8 bases, with 12 bases between the two germline ends. CDR1 is LNHDA, CDR2 SQIVND, per germline (reference sequence). This CDR3 contains 14 residues. The CDR3 nucleotides read TGTGCCAGTAGTATACTGGACAGCGCGGAAAAACTGTTTTTT. Translating it yields CASSILDSAEKLFF.

The V and J genes are TRBV2 and TRBJ1-1; TRBD1 is a possible D gene (6 bases). CDR3 length: 15 residues. V was cut by 3 bases and J by 4 bases, with 15 bases left in between. Germline CDR1 reads SNHLY; CDR2 reads FYNNEI. CDR3 in amino acids: CASSDDGGAGTEAFF. For the CDR3, the DNA is TGTGCCAGCAGTGATGATGGGGGGGCGGGCACTGAAGCTTTCTTT. The full variable domain, with the rest looked up from reference TRBV2 and TRBJ1-1, is EPEVTQTPSHQVTQMGQEVILRCVPISNHLYFYWYRQILGQKVEFLVSFYNNEISEKSEIFDDQFSVERPDGSNFTLKIRSTKLEDSAMYFCASSDDGGAGTEAFFGQGTRLTVV.

This clonotype appeared a few times. The rearrangement links TRBV2 to TRBJ1-2; maybe TRBD1 (5 bases). The CDR3 length is 14 residues. Germline assignment: CDR1 SNHLY and CDR2 FYNNEI. The V end lost 8 bases, the J end lost 4 bases, and 17 bases lay between the germline ends. CDR3 amino acids: CASRGGRTSYGYTF. The CDR3 nucleotides read TGTGCCAGCCGGGGCGGTCGGACCTCCTATGGCTACACCTTC. The complete variable domain, with remaining parts taken from reference TRBV2 and TRBJ1-2, reads EPEVTQTPSHQVTQMGQEVILRCVPISNHLYFYWYRQILGQKVEFLVSFYNNEISEKSEIFDDQFSVERPDGSNFTLKIRSTKLEDSAMYFCASRGGRTSYGYTFGSGTRLTVV.

In this sample, this clonotype turned up many times. V is TRBV24-1 and J is TRBJ1-1; tentatively, D is TRBD1 (5 bases). This CDR3 spans 15 amino acids. With 3 bases removed from V and 1 base from J, the gap between germline ends came to 11 bases. Germline loops: CDR1 KGHDR, CDR2 SFDVKD. This CDR3 is CATSDGRDGNTEAFF. In DNA form, the CDR3 reads TGTGCCACCAGTGATGGCCGGGACGGGAACACTGAAGCTTTCTTT.